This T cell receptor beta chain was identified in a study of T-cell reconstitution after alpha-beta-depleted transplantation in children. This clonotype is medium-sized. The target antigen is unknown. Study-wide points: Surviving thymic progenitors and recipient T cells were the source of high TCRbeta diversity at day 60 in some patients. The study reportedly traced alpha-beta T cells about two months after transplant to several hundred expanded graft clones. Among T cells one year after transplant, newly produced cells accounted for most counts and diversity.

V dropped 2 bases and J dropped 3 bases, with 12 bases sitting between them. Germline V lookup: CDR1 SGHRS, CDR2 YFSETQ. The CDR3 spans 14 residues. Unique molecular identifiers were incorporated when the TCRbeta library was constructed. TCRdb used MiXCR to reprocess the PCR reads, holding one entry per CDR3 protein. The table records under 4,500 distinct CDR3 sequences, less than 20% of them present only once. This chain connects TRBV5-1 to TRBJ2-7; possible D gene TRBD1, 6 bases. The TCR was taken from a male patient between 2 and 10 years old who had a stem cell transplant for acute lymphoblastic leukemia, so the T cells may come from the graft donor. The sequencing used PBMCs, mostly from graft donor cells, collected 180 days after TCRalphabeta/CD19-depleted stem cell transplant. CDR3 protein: CASSLQGFGYEQYF. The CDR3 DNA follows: TGCGCCAGCAGCTTACAGGGTTTCGGCTACGAGCAGTACTTC. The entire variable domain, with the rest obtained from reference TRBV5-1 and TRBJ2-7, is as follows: KAGVTQTPRYLIKTRGQQVTLSCSPISGHRSVSWYQQTPGQGLQFLFEYFSETQRNKGNFPGRFSGRQFSNSRSEMNVSTLELGDSALYLCASSLQGFGYEQYFGPGTRLTVT.